The clone carrying this TCR beta chain was picked up many times. Its antigen remains unknown. This sample stems from a study of T cell repertoires in cytomegalovirus infection. Whole-study results and caveats: CMV carriers having the relevant HLA were flagged by cumulative public TCR beta family frequency.

TCRdb re-derived calls from the reads in MiXCR, one entry per CDR3 protein. The sample yields more than 500,000 distinct CDR3 sequences, 16% seen once. Sequencing used CD8+ T cells from PBMCs. The TCR originated in a human donor in good health (CMV status not recorded). Some clones in this sample may be carry-over from other donors' samples.

Written as DNA, the CDR3 is TGTGCCAGCAGTAGTCCCAGGAGCTCCTACAATGAGCAGTTCTTC. Its protein product is CASSSPRSSYNEQFF. This chain links TRBV6-5 with TRBJ2-1, with D unclear. Germline CDR1 and CDR2: MNHEY and SVGAGI. The V end was cut by 5 bases, the J end by 0 bases, with 11 bases between. This CDR3 region has 15 residues.